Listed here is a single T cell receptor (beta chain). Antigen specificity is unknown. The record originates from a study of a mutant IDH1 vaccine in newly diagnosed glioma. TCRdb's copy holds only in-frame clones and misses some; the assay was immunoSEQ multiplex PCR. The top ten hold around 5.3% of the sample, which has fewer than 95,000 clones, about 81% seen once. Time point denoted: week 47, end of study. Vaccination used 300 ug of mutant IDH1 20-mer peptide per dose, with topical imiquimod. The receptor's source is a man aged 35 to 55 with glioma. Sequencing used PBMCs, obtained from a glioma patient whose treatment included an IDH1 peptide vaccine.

CDR3 DNA sequence: TGCGCCAGCAGCCAGTCGCCGGGACTCAGGGGGTACGAGCAGTACTTC. Translating it yields CASSQSPGLRGYEQYF. The V gene is TRBV4-3, the J gene TRBJ2-7; maybe TRBD1 (7 bases). The V end lost 3 bases, the J end lost 4 bases, and 19 bases lay between the germline ends. Looked up from germline, CDR1 is LGHNA and CDR2 is YSLEER. There are 16 residues in the CDR3.